This T cell receptor beta chain was documented in a study of blood T cell repertoires in COVID-19. Here immunoSEQ multiplex PCR was the method, and the copy in TCRdb shows in-frame clones only, minus some. The table shows under 350,000 clones, with approximately 86% occurring only once. The table lists this clone with a count of one. Germline CDR1 and CDR2: SEHNR and FQNEAQ (reference sequence). The CDR3 length is 16 residues. Trimming left V 3 bases short and J 8 bases short, with 19 bases between. The rearrangement uses TRBV7-9 and TRBJ1-4; D is perhaps TRBD1 (5 bases). Sequenced sample: PBMCs or T cells enriched from blood (not recorded which). The source is a middle-aged woman with acute COVID-19. The chain's CDR3 is CASSLGPSQGNEKLFF. CDR3 nucleotides: TGTGCCAGCAGCTTGGGGCCCAGTCAAGGAAACGAAAAACTGTTTTTT.